This T cell receptor (beta chain) was captured by sequencing in a study of post-analysis software for immune sequencing data. General study findings and limits: Five or six TRBV segments were significantly more frequent in patients than in controls. TRBV5-6, TRBV5-1 and TRBV20-1 were among these segments. Comparison with controls showed significantly lower normalized Chao1 diversity in multiple sclerosis patients. By F measure, strong co-clustering occurred among samples prepared in the same batch.

About this clonotype itself: Antigen specificity is unknown.

Presence of unique molecular identifiers characterized the TCR beta cDNA libraries. TCRdb redid the calling of the PCR reads with MiXCR, one entry per CDR3 protein. This repertoire shows about 500,000 distinct CDR3 sequences, 45% found once; its top ten account for roughly an eighth. This CDR3 spans 13 amino acids. Per the germline V gene, CDR1 is MNHNS and CDR2 is SASEGT. V was clipped by 8 bases and J by 2 bases; unmatched bases: 3. Sequencing was performed on blood. The chain recombines TRBV6-1 with TRBJ2-7, with 10 bases matching TRBD2. The clonotype originates from a girl between 10 and 17 years old with multiple sclerosis. The CDR3 coding sequence is TGTGCCAGCGTGCTAGCGGGAGCCTACGAGCAGTACTTC. Its translation is CASVLAGAYEQYF.